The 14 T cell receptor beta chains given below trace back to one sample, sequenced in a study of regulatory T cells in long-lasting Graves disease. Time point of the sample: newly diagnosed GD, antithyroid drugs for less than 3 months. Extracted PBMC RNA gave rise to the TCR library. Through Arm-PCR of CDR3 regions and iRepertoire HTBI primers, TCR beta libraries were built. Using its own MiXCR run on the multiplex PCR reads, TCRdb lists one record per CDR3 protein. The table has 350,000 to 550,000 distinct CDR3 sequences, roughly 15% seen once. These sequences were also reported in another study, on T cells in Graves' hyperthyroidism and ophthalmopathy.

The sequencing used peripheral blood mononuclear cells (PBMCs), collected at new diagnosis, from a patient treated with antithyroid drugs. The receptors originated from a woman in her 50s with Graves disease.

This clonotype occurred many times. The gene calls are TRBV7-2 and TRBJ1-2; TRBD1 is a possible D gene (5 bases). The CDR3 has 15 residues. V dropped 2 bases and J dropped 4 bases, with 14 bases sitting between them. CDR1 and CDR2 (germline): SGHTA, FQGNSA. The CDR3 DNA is TGTGCCAGCAGCTTACTACGGGGACCGACCTATGGCTACACCTTC. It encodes CASSLLRGPTYGYTF.

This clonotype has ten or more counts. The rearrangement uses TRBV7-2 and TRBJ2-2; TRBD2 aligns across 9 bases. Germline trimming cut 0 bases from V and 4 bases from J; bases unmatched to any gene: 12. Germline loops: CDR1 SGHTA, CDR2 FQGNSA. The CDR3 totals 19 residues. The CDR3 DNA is TGTGCCAGCAGCTTAGCCCCCGTTGCGGGAGGGCTGGCCACCGGGGAGCTGTTTTTT. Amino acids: CASSLAPVAGGLATGELFF.

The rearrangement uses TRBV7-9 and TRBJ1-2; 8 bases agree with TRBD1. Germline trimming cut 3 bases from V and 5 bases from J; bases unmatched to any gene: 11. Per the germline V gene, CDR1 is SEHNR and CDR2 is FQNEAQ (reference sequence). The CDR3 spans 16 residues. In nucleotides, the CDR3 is TGTGCCAGCAGCTTGGGGGGACAGGACCCAACTTATGGCTACACCTTC. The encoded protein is CASSLGGQDPTYGYTF.

The CDR3 reads CSAGQEAYEQYF. The CDR3 bases are TGCAGCGCTGGACAGGAAGCCTACGAGCAGTACTTC. The rearrangement joins TRBV29-1 to TRBJ2-7; TRBD1 matches at 7 bases. This CDR3 is 12 amino acids long. The J segment lost 2 bases and the V segment lost 7 bases, leaving 5 bases of the junction unmatched. Germline assignment: CDR1 SQVTM and CDR2 ANQGSEA.

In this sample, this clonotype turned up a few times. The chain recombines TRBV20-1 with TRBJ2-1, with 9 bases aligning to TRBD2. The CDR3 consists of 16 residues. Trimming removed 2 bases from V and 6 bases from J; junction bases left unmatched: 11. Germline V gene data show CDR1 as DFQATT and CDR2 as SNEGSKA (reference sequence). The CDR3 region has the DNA TGCAGTGCTAGAACTGGGGGCGGGAGGGCCCCCAATGAGCAGTTCTTC. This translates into CSARTGGGRAPNEQFF.

CDR3 sequence: CSARDKGPTYQETQYF. CDR3 nucleotide sequence: TGCAGTGCTAGAGATAAAGGACCTACGTACCAAGAGACCCAGTACTTC. The gene calls are TRBV20-1 and TRBJ2-5; D is undetermined. CDR3 length: 16 amino acids. Germline assignment: CDR1 DFQATT and CDR2 SNEGSKA (reference sequence). V was cut by 0 bases and J by 0 bases, with 14 bases left in between.

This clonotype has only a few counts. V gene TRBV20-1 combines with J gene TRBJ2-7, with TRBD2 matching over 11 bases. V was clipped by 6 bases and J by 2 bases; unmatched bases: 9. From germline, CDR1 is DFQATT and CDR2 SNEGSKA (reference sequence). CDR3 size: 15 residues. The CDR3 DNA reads TGCAGTGCCGCTACCGGGACTAGCGGTACCTACGAGCAGTACTTC. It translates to CSAATGTSGTYEQYF.

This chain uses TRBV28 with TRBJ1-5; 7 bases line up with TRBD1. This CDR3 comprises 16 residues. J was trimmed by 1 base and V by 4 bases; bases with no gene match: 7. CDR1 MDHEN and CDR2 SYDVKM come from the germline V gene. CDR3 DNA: TGTGCCAGCAGTTGGGCAGGGGGTCGGAGCAATCAGCCCCAGCATTTT. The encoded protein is CASSWAGGRSNQPQHF.

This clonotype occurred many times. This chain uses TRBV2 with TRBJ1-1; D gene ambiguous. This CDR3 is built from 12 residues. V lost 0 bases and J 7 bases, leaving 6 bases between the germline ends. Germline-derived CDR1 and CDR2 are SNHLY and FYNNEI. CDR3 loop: CASSEAGYEAFF. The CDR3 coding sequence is TGTGCCAGCAGTGAAGCGGGGTATGAAGCTTTCTTT.

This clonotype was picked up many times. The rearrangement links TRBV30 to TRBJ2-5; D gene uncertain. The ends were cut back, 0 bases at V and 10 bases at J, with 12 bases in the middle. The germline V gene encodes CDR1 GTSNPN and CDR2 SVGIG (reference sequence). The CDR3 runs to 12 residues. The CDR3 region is CAWSVSAKNQYF. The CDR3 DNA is TGTGCCTGGAGTGTAAGTGCCAAGAACCAGTACTTC.

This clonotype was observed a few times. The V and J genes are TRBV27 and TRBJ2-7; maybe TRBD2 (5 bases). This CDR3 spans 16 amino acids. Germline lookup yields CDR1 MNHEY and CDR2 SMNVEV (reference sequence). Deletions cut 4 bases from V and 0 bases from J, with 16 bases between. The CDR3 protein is CASSSPVWAGSYEQYF. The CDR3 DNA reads TGTGCCAGCAGTTCCCCGGTATGGGCGGGCTCCTACGAGCAGTACTTC.

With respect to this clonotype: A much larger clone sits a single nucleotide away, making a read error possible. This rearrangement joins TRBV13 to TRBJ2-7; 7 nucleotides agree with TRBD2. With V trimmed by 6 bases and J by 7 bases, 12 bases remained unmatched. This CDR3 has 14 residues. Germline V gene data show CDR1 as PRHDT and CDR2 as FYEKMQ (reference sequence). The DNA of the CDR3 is TGTGCCAGCAGTCCGAACAGGCTTAGCGGGGAGCAGTACTTC. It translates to CASSPNRLSGEQYF.

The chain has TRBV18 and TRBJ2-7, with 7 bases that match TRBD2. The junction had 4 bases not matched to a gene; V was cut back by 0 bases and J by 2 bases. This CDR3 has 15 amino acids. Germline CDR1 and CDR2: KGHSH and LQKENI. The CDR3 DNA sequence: TGTGCCAGCTCACCACCGGTGGGAGGGCCCTACGAGCAGTACTTC. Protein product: CASSPPVGGPYEQYF.

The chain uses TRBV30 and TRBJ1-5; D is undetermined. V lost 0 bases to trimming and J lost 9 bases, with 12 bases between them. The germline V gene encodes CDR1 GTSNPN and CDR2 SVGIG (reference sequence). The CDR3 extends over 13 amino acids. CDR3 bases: TGTGCCTGGAGTGTACTCGGGCCATCGCCCCAGCATTTT. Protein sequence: CAWSVLGPSPQHF.